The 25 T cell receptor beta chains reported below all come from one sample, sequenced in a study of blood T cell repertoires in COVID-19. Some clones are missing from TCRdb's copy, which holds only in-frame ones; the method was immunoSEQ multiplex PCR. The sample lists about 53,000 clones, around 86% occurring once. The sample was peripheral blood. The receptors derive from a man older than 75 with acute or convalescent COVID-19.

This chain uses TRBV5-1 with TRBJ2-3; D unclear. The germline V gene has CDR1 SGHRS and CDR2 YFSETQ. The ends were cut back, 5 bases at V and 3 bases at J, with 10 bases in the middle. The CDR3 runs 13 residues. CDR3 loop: CASRRGITDTQYF. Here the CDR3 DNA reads TGCGCCAGCAGGCGCGGAATAACAGATACGCAGTATTTT.

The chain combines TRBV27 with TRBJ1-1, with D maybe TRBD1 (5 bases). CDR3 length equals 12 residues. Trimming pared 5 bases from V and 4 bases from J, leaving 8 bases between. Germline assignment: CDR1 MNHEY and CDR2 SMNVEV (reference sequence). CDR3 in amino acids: CASSVGGTEAFF. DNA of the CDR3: TGTGCCAGCAGTGTGGGGGGCACTGAAGCTTTCTTT.

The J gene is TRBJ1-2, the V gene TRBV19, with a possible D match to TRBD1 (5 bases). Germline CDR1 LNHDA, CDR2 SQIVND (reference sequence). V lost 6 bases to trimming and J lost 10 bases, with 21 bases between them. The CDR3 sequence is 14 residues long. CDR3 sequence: CASRSDPGHNDYTF. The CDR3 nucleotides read TGTGCCAGTAGGAGCGACCCAGGGCATAACGACTACACCTTC.

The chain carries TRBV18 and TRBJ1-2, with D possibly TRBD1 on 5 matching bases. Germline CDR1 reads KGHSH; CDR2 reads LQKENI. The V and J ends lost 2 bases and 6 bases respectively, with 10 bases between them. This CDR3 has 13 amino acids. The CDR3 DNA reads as TGTGCCAGCTCACCAACCAGGGCGGATGGCTACACCTTC. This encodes CASSPTRADGYTF.

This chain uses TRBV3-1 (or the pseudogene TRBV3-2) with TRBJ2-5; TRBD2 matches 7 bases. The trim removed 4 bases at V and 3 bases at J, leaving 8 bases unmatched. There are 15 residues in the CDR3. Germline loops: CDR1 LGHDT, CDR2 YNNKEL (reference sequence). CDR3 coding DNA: TGTGCCAGCAGCCCAGGGAGGGGTACTAAAGAGACCCAGTACTTC. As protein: CASSPGRGTKETQYF.

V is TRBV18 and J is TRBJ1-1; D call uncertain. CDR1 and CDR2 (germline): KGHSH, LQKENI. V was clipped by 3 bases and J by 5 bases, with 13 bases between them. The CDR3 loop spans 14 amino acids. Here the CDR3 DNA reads TGTGCCAGCTCACCTTCCCAAAGAGGTACTGAAGCTTTCTTT. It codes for CASSPSQRGTEAFF.

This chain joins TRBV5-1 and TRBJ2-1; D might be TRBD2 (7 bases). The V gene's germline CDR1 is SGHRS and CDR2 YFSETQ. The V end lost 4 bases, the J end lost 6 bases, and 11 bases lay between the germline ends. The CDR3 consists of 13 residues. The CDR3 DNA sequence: TGCGCCAGCAGCGGGGGGGCTGGCAATGAGCAGTTCTTC. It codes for CASSGGAGNEQFF.

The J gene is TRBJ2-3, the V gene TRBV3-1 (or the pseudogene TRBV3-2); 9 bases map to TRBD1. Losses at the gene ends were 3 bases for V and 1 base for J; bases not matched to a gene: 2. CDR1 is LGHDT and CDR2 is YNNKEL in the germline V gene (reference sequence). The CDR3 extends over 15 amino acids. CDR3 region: CASSQRTGGTDTQYF. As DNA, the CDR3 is TGTGCCAGCAGCCAGCGGACAGGGGGCACAGATACGCAGTATTTT.

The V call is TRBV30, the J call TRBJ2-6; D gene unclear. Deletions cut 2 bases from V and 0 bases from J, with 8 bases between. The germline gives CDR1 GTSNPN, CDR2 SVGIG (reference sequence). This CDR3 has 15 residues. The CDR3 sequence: CAWSSTTSGANVLTF. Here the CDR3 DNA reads TGTGCCTGGAGTTCCACAACCTCTGGGGCCAACGTCCTGACTTTC.

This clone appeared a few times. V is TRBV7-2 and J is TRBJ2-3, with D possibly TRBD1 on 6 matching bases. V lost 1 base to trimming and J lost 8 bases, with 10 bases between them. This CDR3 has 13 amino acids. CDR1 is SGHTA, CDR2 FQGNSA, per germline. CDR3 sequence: CASSLEGVGTQYF. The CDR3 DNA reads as TGTGCCAGCAGCTTAGAGGGGGTGGGTACGCAGTATTTT.

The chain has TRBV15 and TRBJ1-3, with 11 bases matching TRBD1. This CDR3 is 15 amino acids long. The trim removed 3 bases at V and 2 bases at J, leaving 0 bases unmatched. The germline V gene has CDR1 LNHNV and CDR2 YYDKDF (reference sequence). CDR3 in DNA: TGTGCCACCAGCAGGGACAGGGGGCCTGGAAACACCATATATTTT. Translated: CATSRDRGPGNTIYF.

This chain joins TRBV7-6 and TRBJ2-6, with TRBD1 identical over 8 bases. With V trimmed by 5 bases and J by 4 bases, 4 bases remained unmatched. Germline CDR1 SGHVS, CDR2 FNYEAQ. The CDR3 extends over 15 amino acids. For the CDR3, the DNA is TGTGCCAGCAGCAACCAGGGGGCAGGGGCCAACGTCCTGACTTTC. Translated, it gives CASSNQGAGANVLTF.

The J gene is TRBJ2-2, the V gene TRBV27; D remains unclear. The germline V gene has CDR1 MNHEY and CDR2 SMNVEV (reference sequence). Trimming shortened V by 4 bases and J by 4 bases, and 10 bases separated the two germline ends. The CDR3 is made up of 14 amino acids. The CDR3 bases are TGTGCCAGCAGTTCTAGGTCCATCACCGGGGAGCTGTTTTTT. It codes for CASSSRSITGELFF.

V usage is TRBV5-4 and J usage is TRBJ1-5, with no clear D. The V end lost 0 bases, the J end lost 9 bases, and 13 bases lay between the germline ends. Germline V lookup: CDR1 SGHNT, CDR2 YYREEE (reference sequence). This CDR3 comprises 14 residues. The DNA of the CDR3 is TGTGCCAGCAGCTTGGGGGGAGCCAGTTGGCCCCAGCATTTT. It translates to CASSLGGASWPQHF.

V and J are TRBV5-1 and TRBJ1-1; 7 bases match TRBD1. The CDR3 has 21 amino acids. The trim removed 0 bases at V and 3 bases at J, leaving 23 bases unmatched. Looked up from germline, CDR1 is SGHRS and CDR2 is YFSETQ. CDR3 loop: CASSLGGNRALTVQGHTEAFF. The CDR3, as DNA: TGCGCCAGCAGCTTGGGCGGGAACAGGGCCTTAACGGTACAGGGGCACACTGAAGCTTTCTTT.

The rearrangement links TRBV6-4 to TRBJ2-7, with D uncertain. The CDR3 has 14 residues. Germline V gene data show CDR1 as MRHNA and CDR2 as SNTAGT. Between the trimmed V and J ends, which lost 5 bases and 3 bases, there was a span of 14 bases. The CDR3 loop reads CASSSGSGSYEQYF. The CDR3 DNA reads TGTGCCAGCAGTTCCGGGTCGGGTAGCTACGAGCAGTACTTC.

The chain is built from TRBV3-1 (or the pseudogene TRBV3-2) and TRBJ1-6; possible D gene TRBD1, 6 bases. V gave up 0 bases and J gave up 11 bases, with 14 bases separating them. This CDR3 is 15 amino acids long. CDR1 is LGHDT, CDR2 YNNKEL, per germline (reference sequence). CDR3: CASSQDRNRDAPLHF. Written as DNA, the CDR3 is TGTGCCAGCAGCCAAGATAGGAACAGGGATGCACCCCTCCACTTT.

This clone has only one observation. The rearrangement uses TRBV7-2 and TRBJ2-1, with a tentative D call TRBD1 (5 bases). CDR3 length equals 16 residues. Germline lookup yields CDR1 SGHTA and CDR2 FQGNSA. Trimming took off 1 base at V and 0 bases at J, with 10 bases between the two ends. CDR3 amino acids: CASSLVQGSSYNEQFF. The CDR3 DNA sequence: TGTGCCAGCAGCTTAGTGCAGGGAAGCTCCTACAATGAGCAGTTCTTC.

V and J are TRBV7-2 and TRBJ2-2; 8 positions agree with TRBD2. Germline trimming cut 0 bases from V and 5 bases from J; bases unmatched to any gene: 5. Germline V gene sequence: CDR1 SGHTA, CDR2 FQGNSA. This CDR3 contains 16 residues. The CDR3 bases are TGTGCCAGCAGCTTAGCTTTAGCGGGGTTTACCGGGGAGCTGTTTTTT. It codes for CASSLALAGFTGELFF.

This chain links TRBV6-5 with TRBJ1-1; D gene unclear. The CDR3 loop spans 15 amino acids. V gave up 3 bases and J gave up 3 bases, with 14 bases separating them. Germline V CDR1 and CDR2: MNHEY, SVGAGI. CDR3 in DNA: TGTGCCAGCAGTTATTGGCTCCCCGGGGACACTGAAGCTTTCTTT. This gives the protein CASSYWLPGDTEAFF.

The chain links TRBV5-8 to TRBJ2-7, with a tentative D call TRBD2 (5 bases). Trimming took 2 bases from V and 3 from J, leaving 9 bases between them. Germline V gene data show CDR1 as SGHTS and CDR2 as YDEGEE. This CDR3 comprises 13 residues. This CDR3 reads CASSFRGSYEQYF. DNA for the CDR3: TGTGCCAGCAGCTTTAGAGGGAGCTACGAGCAGTACTTC. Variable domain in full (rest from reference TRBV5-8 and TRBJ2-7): EAGVTQSPTHLIKTRGQQATLRCSPISGHTSVYWYQQALGLGLQFLLWYDEGEERNRGNFPPRFSGRQFPNYSSELNVNALELEDSALYLCASSFRGSYEQYFGPGTRLTVT.

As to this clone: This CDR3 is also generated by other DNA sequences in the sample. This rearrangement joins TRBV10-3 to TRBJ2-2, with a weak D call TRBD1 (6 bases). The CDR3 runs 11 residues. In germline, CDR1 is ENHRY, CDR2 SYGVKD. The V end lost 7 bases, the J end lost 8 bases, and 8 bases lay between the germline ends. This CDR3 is CAIKGEGELFF. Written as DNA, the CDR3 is TGTGCCATCAAGGGGGAAGGGGAGCTGTTTTTT.

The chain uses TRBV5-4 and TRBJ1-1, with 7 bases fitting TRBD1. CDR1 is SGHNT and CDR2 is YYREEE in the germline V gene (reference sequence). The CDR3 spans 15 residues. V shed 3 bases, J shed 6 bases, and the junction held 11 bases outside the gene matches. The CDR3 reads CASSSTGVINAEAFF. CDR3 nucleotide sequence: TGTGCCAGCAGCTCTACAGGGGTGATCAACGCTGAAGCTTTCTTT.

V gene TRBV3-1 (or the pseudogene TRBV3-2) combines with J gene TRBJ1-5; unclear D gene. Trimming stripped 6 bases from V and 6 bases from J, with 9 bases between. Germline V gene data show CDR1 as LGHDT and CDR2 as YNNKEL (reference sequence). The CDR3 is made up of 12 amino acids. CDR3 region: CASSFPGQPQHF. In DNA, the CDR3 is TGTGCCAGCAGTTTTCCGGGTCAGCCCCAGCATTTT.

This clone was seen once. The CDR3 is CASSVRVQTQYF. For the CDR3, the DNA is TGTGCCAGCAGCGTGCGGGTACAGACCCAGTACTTC. J is TRBJ2-5 and V is TRBV3-1 (or the pseudogene TRBV3-2); maybe TRBD2 (5 bases). Germline lookup yields CDR1 LGHDT and CDR2 YNNKEL (reference sequence). The V gene lost 5 bases and the J gene lost 6 bases, with 10 bases spanning the gap. CDR3 length equals 12 residues.